Below, 13 T cell receptor beta chains from the same sample are listed, as sequenced in a study of blood T cell repertoires in COVID-19. Clones were sequenced by immunoSEQ multiplex PCR, and TCRdb holds only the in-frame ones, with some missing. This sample has 250,000 to 300,000 clones, with 70% to 90% found just once. Source material: peripheral blood. Every receptor here comes from a woman aged 55-70 years with acute or convalescent COVID-19.

This sequence joins TRBV14 and TRBJ2-1, with 13 bases matching TRBD2. Per the germline V gene, CDR1 is SGHDN and CDR2 is FVKESK. This CDR3 has 18 residues. Losses at the gene ends were 3 bases for V and 1 base for J; bases not matched to a gene: 6. CDR3 loop: CASSQPGLAGPSYNEQFF. As DNA, the CDR3 is TGTGCCAGCAGCCAGCCGGGACTAGCGGGACCGTCCTACAATGAGCAGTTCTTC.

This chain uses TRBV27 with TRBJ2-5, with 9 bases identical to TRBD2. The CDR3 is 16 amino acids. CDR1 MNHEY and CDR2 SMNVEV come from the germline V gene (reference sequence). Trimming cost V 5 bases and J 1 base; bases outside gene matches: 8. The CDR3 bases are TGTGCCAGCAGTCCCCGCTCTAGCGGGATCCAAGAGACCCAGTACTTC. This encodes CASSPRSSGIQETQYF.

The chain couples TRBV2 to TRBJ1-5; 8 nucleotides align to TRBD1. The CDR3 length is 16 residues. J lost 2 bases, V lost 2 bases, and 5 bases had no gene match. Germline lookup yields CDR1 SNHLY and CDR2 FYNNEI. CDR3 sequence reads: CASSESRQGRNQPQHF. The CDR3 region has the DNA TGTGCCAGCAGTGAATCCAGACAGGGGCGCAATCAGCCCCAGCATTTT.

The CDR3 reads CASSQTGRTAGRGAFF. The CDR3, as DNA: TGTGCCAGCAGCCAAACAGGTCGGACAGCCGGTAGGGGAGCTTTCTTT. This chain joins TRBV28 and TRBJ1-1, with D maybe TRBD1 (6 bases). Per the germline V gene, CDR1 is MDHEN and CDR2 is SYDVKM. V lost 6 bases to trimming and J lost 10 bases, with 27 bases between them. This CDR3 is built from 16 residues.

The chain combines TRBV24-1 with TRBJ2-3, with 8 positions matching TRBD2. Germline trimming cut 4 bases from V and 6 bases from J; bases unmatched to any gene: 11. From germline, CDR1 is KGHDR and CDR2 SFDVKD. The CDR3 has 16 residues. This chain's CDR3 is CATSDPRGGHTDTQYF. Here the CDR3 DNA reads TGTGCCACCAGTGACCCTCGGGGGGGGCACACTGATACGCAGTATTTT.

The rearrangement joins TRBV9 to TRBJ1-3; D is unresolved. V lost 0 bases, J lost 8 bases, and 3 bases lay in between. The length of the CDR3 is 11 residues. Germline CDR1 is SGDLS and CDR2 is YYNGEE. CDR3 nucleotides: TGTGCCAGCAGCGTAGCAGACACCATATATTTT. This sequence encodes CASSVADTIYF. The full variable domain, completed using reference TRBV9 and TRBJ1-3, is DSGVTQTPKHLITATGQRVTLRCSPRSGDLSVYWYQQSLDQGLQFLIQYYNGEERAKGNILERFSAQQFPDLHSELNLSSLELGDSALYFCASSVADTIYFGEGSWLTVV.

The rearrangement links TRBV6-1 to TRBJ2-1; 10 bases fit TRBD2. CDR1 MNHNS and CDR2 SASEGT come from the germline V gene. J was trimmed by 0 bases and V by 4 bases; bases with no gene match: 9. The CDR3 is made up of 18 amino acids. DNA of the CDR3: TGTGCCAGCAGTGCGGGACTAGCGAATATGGCCTCCTACAATGAGCAGTTCTTC. The encoded protein is CASSAGLANMASYNEQFF.

V and J are TRBV6-2 or TRBV6-3 and TRBJ1-1; no reliable D call. Germline values: CDR1 MNHEY, CDR2 SVGEGT. CDR3 length: 13 amino acids. V shed 2 bases and J shed 3 bases, with 7 bases lying between them. CDR3 amino acids: CASSYRFDTEAFF. CDR3 nucleotide sequence: TGTGCCAGCAGTTACCGGTTTGACACTGAAGCTTTCTTT.

This clone was seen only a few times. The J gene is TRBJ2-1, the V gene TRBV27; TRBD1 aligns across 8 bases. The CDR3 runs 15 residues. Germline V lookup: CDR1 MNHEY, CDR2 SMNVEV (reference sequence). V trimming: 6 bases; J trimming: 0 bases; junction bases outside the gene matches: 4. CDR3 in amino acids: CASRIQGASYNEQFF. DNA for the CDR3: TGTGCCAGCAGGATTCAGGGGGCCTCCTACAATGAGCAGTTCTTC.

On this clone itself: One end of the junction varies from germline; a read error may be responsible. The chain is built from TRBV7-9 and TRBJ2-3; 10 positions match TRBD2. Germline V gene data show CDR1 as SEHNR and CDR2 as FQNEAQ (reference sequence). The CDR3 loop spans 14 amino acids. CDR3 bases: TGTGCCAGCAGCCTAGCGGGAGCTACAGATACGCAGTATTTT. Protein: CASSLAGATDTQYF.

The V and J genes are TRBV15 and TRBJ1-2; no firm D call. In germline, CDR1 is LNHNV, CDR2 YYDKDF (reference sequence). The CDR3 extends over 12 amino acids. The V end was cut by 5 bases, the J end by 9 bases, with 13 bases between. As DNA, the CDR3 is TGTGCCACCAGCGTGGGCGAAGGAAGCTACACCTTC. It yields the protein CATSVGEGSYTF.

V usage is TRBV6-1 and J usage is TRBJ1-5; a weak D match, TRBD1 (5 bases). There are 14 residues in the CDR3. Germline loops: CDR1 MNHNS, CDR2 SASEGT. Trimming took 1 base from V and 5 from J, leaving 9 bases between them. The CDR3 bases are TGTGCCAGCAGTGAAGTTGGGGCCCATCAGCCCCAGCATTTT. This encodes CASSEVGAHQPQHF.

V and J are TRBV7-2 and TRBJ1-1; tentative D call: TRBD1 (5 bases). V was shortened by 5 bases and J by 1 base, with 8 bases between the two germline ends. The length of the CDR3 is 13 residues. Germline CDR1 and CDR2: SGHTA and FQGNSA. As DNA, the CDR3 is TGTGCCAGCAGCCCCGGGGGGAACACTGAAGCTTTCTTT. It yields the protein CASSPGGNTEAFF.